Included here is one T cell receptor (beta chain) sequence, with context. Its antigen is unidentified. This entry is derived from a study of T and B cells in COVID-19 patients. Study-wide results and caveats: In COVID-19 patients, T cell receptor beta variable and joining gene use was reportedly strongly skewed.

Trimming pared 2 bases from V and 8 bases from J, leaving 9 bases between. CDR3 length: 12 residues. The germline V gene has CDR1 ENHRY and CDR2 SYGVKD. Blood genomic DNA input for TRB amplification was 250-500 ng. TRB rearrangements were amplified by multiplex PCR with BIOMED2 TRB-A/B primers. Via MiXCR, TCRdb re-called the multiplex PCR reads, giving one row per CDR3 protein. In the table there are approximately 10,000 distinct CDR3 sequences, around 30% of which are singletons. The sequenced sample consisted of blood. The V and J genes are TRBV10-3 and TRBJ1-2; D may be TRBD1 (6 bases). The sequence was obtained from a human donor who had recovered from COVID-19. CDR3 nucleotides: TGTGCCATCAGTGAGGACCAGGGGGGCTACACCTTC. Translated: CAISEDQGGYTF.